This entry lists 28 T cell receptor beta chains sequenced from one sample in a study of T cell responses to AZD1222 COVID-19 vaccine. This table comes from immunoSEQ multiplex PCR, and its TCRdb copy is limited to in-frame clones, with some not included. The sample includes approximately 94,000 clones, 80% to 90% seen only once; the top ten take about 16%. Here the sequenced sample was peripheral blood, taken on day 0 of AZD1222 vaccination. Receptors originate from an adult in good health.

The chain is built from TRBV21-1 and TRBJ2-7. TRBV21-1 is deemed a pseudogene. CDR3 length: 14 residues. The CDR3 reads CASNRWSTLYEQYF. As DNA, the CDR3 is TGTGCCAGCAACCGTTGGTCAACGCTCTACGAGCAGTACTTC.

The chain employs TRBV5-4 and TRBJ2-2, with a tentative D call TRBD1 (5 bases). From germline, CDR1 is SGHNT and CDR2 YYREEE (reference sequence). This CDR3 has 15 amino acids. Trimming cost V 2 bases and J 5 bases, with 13 bases left between them. CDR3 bases: TGTGCCAGCAGCTTACAGGATGGTTTAACCGGGGAGCTGTTTTTT. Residues: CASSLQDGLTGELFF.

The V gene is TRBV7-9, the J gene TRBJ2-2, with a tentative D call TRBD1 (6 bases). The V gene's germline CDR1 is SEHNR and CDR2 FQNEAQ (reference sequence). This CDR3 region has 17 residues. The V end lost 5 bases, the J end lost 1 base, and 17 bases lay between the germline ends. This chain's CDR3 is CASSTPTGWGNTGELFF. The DNA for the CDR3 is TGTGCCAGCAGCACTCCTACAGGGTGGGGGAACACCGGGGAGCTGTTTTTT.

The chain uses TRBV19 and TRBJ1-1; D may be TRBD1 (5 bases). V was pared by 4 bases and J by 2 bases, with 11 bases between. This CDR3 spans 14 amino acids. The germline V gene encodes CDR1 LNHDA and CDR2 SQIVND (reference sequence). The CDR3 loop is CASSKGLENTEAFF. Here the CDR3 DNA reads TGTGCCAGTAGTAAGGGGTTGGAAAACACTGAAGCTTTCTTT.

V usage is TRBV5-1 and J usage is TRBJ1-2; TRBD1 might be the D (5 bases). Germline V CDR1 and CDR2: SGHRS, YFSETQ. The CDR3 runs 13 residues. The germline V and J ends were trimmed by 1 base and 7 bases, with 11 bases remaining between them. The CDR3 here is CASSLSRERGYTF. CDR3 coding DNA: TGCGCCAGCAGCTTGTCCAGGGAACGTGGCTACACCTTC.

The V and J genes are TRBV19 and TRBJ2-3; 10 bases are a match to TRBD2. CDR3 length: 14 residues. Germline assignment: CDR1 LNHDA and CDR2 SQIVND (reference sequence). V lost 10 bases and J lost 0; bases outside the gene matches: 4. The DNA of the CDR3 is TGTGCCACCCATAGCGGGAGGAGCACAGATACGCAGTATTTT. Protein sequence: CATHSGRSTDTQYF.

This clone was observed once. CDR3 sequence: CASSQEGVGGEKLFF. The CDR3 DNA is TGTGCCAGCAGCCAAGAGGGCGTTGGGGGAGAAAAACTGTTTTTT. The V gene is TRBV3-1 (or the pseudogene TRBV3-2), the J gene TRBJ1-4, with D possibly TRBD1 on 5 matching bases. This CDR3 is built from 15 residues. Trimming cost V 0 bases and J 8 bases, with 13 bases left between them. Looked up from germline, CDR1 is LGHDT and CDR2 is YNNKEL (reference sequence).

The chain links TRBV2 to TRBJ2-5; no clear D gene. CDR1 SNHLY and CDR2 FYNNEI come from the germline V gene. The germline V and J ends were trimmed by 7 bases and 1 base, with 13 bases remaining between them. The CDR3 runs to 14 residues. DNA of the CDR3: TGTGCCAGCATCCTAGAACCCCTCCAAGAGACCCAGTACTTC. Amino acid sequence: CASILEPLQETQYF. The complete variable domain, with remaining parts taken from reference TRBV2 and TRBJ2-5, reads EPEVTQTPSHQVTQMGQEVILRCVPISNHLYFYWYRQILGQKVEFLVSFYNNEISEKSEIFDDQFSVERPDGSNFTLKIRSTKLEDSAMYFCASILEPLQETQYFGPGTRLLVL.

Only a few counts were recorded for this clone. This chain links TRBV27 with TRBJ1-2; D not resolved. The CDR3 is 14 residues long. The germline CDR1 and CDR2 sequences are MNHEY and SMNVEV (reference sequence). Trimming left V 7 bases short and J 0 bases short, with 12 bases between. The CDR3 DNA reads TGTGCCAGCACCTCCGGGGAATCTAACTATGGCTACACCTTC. Its protein is CASTSGESNYGYTF.

The count of this clone is one. The chain carries TRBV7-3 and TRBJ2-7; no firm D call. Germline assignment: CDR1 SGHTA and CDR2 FQGTGA. V was clipped by 4 bases and J by 0 bases, with 16 bases between them. This CDR3 comprises 16 residues. The CDR3 here is CASSSTGTTSSYEQYF. The CDR3 region has the DNA TGTGCCAGCAGCTCGACGGGCACCACGTCCTCCTACGAGCAGTACTTC. Filled out from reference TRBV7-3 and TRBJ2-7, the complete variable domain reads GAGVSQTPSNKVTEKGKYVELRCDPISGHTALYWYRQSLGQGPEFLIYFQGTGAADDSGLPNDRFFAVRPEGSVSTLKIQRTERGDSAVYLCASSSTGTTSSYEQYFGPGTRLTVT.

The chain links TRBV7-8 to TRBJ2-7; D may be TRBD1 or TRBD2 (6 bases each). The V end was cut by 4 bases, the J end by 2 bases, with 21 bases between. The CDR3 extends over 17 amino acids. Per germline, CDR1 SGHVS and CDR2 FQNEAQ. The CDR3 region is CASSSHRGGTNTYEQYF. In nucleotides, the CDR3 is TGTGCCAGCAGCTCTCACCGAGGAGGGACAAATACCTACGAGCAGTACTTC.

This chain connects TRBV7-2 to TRBJ2-2; weak D call: TRBD1 (5 bases). Germline CDR1 is SGHTA and CDR2 is FQGNSA. V lost 2 bases and J lost 5, with 12 bases in between. The CDR3 has 15 amino acids. In DNA form, the CDR3 reads TGTGCCAGCAGCTTACCGTCAGGGCGGACCGGGGAGCTGTTTTTT. Translation: CASSLPSGRTGELFF.

This chain uses TRBV6-5 with TRBJ1-4; a possible D gene is TRBD1 (6 bases). The V and J ends lost 8 bases and 5 bases respectively, with 12 bases between them. Germline-derived CDR1 and CDR2 are MNHEY and SVGAGI. CDR3 size: 13 residues. The CDR3 DNA is TGTGCCAGCGGGGGGGGGCGCAATGAAAAACTGTTTTTT. Protein: CASGGGRNEKLFF.

V is TRBV4-1 and J is TRBJ1-1; D remains ambiguous. V lost 0 bases to trimming and J lost 5 bases, with 7 bases between them. Germline-derived CDR1 and CDR2 are MGHRA and YSYEKL. CDR3 size: 13 residues. The CDR3 region has the DNA TGCGCCAGCAGCCAAGATTGGGAGACTGAAGCTTTCTTT. Its translation: CASSQDWETEAFF.

The chain is built from TRBV5-1 and TRBJ2-7; D remains unclear. The CDR3 runs to 11 residues. Trimming removed 0 bases from V and 6 bases from J, with 4 bases in between. Germline V lookup: CDR1 SGHRS, CDR2 YFSETQ. The DNA for the CDR3 is TGCGCCAGCAGCTTGGGGGCCGAGCAGTACTTC. It codes for CASSLGAEQYF.

This chain joins TRBV7-2 and TRBJ2-3; 14 bases match TRBD2. The CDR3 contains 16 residues. After removal of 6 bases from V and 4 bases from J, the junction contained 6 bases not matched to a gene. CDR1 SGHTA and CDR2 FQGNSA come from the germline V gene. DNA of the CDR3: TGTGCCAGCAGTTCAACGGGACTAGCGGGGGCAGATACGCAGTATTTT. Translating it yields CASSSTGLAGADTQYF.

The CDR3 DNA is TGTGCCAGTAGTATTAGACGGGAGCAGTTCTTC. It yields the protein CASSIRREQFF. The V call is TRBV19, the J call TRBJ2-1; D is ambiguous. Germline V lookup: CDR1 LNHDA, CDR2 SQIVND (reference sequence). Trimming shortened V by 3 bases and J by 10 bases, and 7 bases separated the two germline ends. The length of the CDR3 is 11 residues.

V is TRBV6-6 and J is TRBJ1-2; the D gene is possibly TRBD1 (6 bases). Trimming cost V 0 bases and J 5 bases, with 13 bases left between them. The germline gives CDR1 MNHNY, CDR2 SVGAGI (reference sequence). This CDR3 has 15 residues. As DNA, the CDR3 is TGTGCCAGCAGTTACTCGAGGGACATAAGTTATGGCTACACCTTC. Protein: CASSYSRDISYGYTF.

V and J are TRBV5-1 and TRBJ1-2; D is undetermined. CDR1 is SGHRS, CDR2 YFSETQ, per germline. CDR3 length equals 13 residues. Between the trimmed V and J ends, which lost 0 bases and 6 bases, there was a span of 9 bases. The CDR3 reads CASSLARPNGYTF. The CDR3 region has the DNA TGCGCCAGCAGCTTGGCCAGGCCAAATGGCTACACCTTC.

CDR3 in DNA: TGCGCCAGCAGCTACGGAGAGCTAGGATACGAGCAGTACTTC. Translation gives CASSYGELGYEQYF. V usage is TRBV5-1 and J usage is TRBJ2-7; D unresolved. Germline V CDR1 and CDR2: SGHRS, YFSETQ. This CDR3 region has 14 residues. V was trimmed by 3 bases and J by 4 bases, leaving 14 bases between them. The full variable domain, with the rest looked up from reference TRBV5-1 and TRBJ2-7, is KAGVTQTPRYLIKTRGQQVTLSCSPISGHRSVSWYQQTPGQGLQFLFEYFSETQRNKGNFPGRFSGRQFSNSRSEMNVSTLELGDSALYLCASSYGELGYEQYFGPGTRLTVT.

The V gene is TRBV3-1 (or the pseudogene TRBV3-2), the J gene TRBJ1-5; D is ambiguous. The germline gives CDR1 LGHDT, CDR2 YNNKEL (reference sequence). V dropped 3 bases and J dropped 4 bases, with 10 bases sitting between them. The CDR3 totals 14 residues. CDR3 protein: CASSQQAENQPQHF. CDR3 coding DNA: TGTGCCAGCAGCCAGCAGGCTGAAAATCAGCCCCAGCATTTT.

This clone was picked up one time. This chain uses TRBV6-5 with TRBJ2-7; a possible D gene is TRBD2 (6 bases). Trimming stripped 7 bases from V and 4 bases from J, with 14 bases between. This CDR3 is built from 13 residues. The germline V gene has CDR1 MNHEY and CDR2 SVGAGI. The CDR3 nucleotides are TGTGCCAGCACCAACGGGGACTCATACGAGCAGTACTTC. Encoded protein: CASTNGDSYEQYF.

Remarks on this clone: Other DNA sequences in the sample encode the same CDR3. The chain combines TRBV18 with TRBJ1-5, with D maybe TRBD1 (5 bases). Trimming took off 2 bases at V and 2 bases at J, with 7 bases between the two ends. CDR3 size: 14 residues. CDR1 is KGHSH, CDR2 LQKENI, per germline. The CDR3 spells CASSPGTGNQPQHF. The CDR3 coding sequence is TGTGCCAGCTCACCAGGGACCGGCAATCAGCCCCAGCATTTT.

The V gene is TRBV7-2, the J gene TRBJ1-1; 10 bases fit TRBD1. The CDR3 covers 15 residues. The germline CDR1 and CDR2 sequences are SGHTA and FQGNSA. The V and J ends lost 5 bases and 4 bases, in that order; junction bases with no gene match: 7. CDR3 sequence (DNA): TGTGCCAGCAGCATGGACAGGGGGTCGGTCACTGAAGCTTTCTTT. Translating it yields CASSMDRGSVTEAFF. The full variable domain, with the rest looked up from reference TRBV7-2 and TRBJ1-1, is GAGVSQSPSNKVTEKGKDVELRCDPISGHTALYWYRQSLGQGLEFLIYFQGNSAPDKSGLPSDRFSAERTGGSVSTLTIQRTQQEDSAVYLCASSMDRGSVTEAFFGQGTRLTVV.

In its sample, this clone was seen once. The chain combines TRBV5-4 with TRBJ1-2; no clear D gene. This CDR3 is built from 14 residues. Germline CDR1 is SGHNT and CDR2 is YYREEE (reference sequence). Trimming stripped 3 bases from V and 7 bases from J, with 16 bases between. CDR3 nucleotides: TGTGCCAGCAGCTCCATTGGGTTTGAAGGTGGCTACACCTTC. Translating gives CASSSIGFEGGYTF.

The rearrangement joins TRBV10-3 to TRBJ2-7; D gene ambiguous. Germline V gene data show CDR1 as ENHRY and CDR2 as SYGVKD. The CDR3 totals 11 residues. With 4 bases removed from V and 6 bases from J, the gap between germline ends came to 7 bases. The CDR3 reads CAISALTEQYF. The CDR3, as DNA: TGTGCCATCAGTGCGCTAACCGAGCAGTACTTC.

This chain joins TRBV3-1 (or the pseudogene TRBV3-2) and TRBJ1-2; D unresolved. V lost 4 bases and J 0 bases, leaving 24 bases between the germline ends. Per the germline V gene, CDR1 is LGHDT and CDR2 is YNNKEL (reference sequence). This CDR3 has 19 residues. The CDR3 DNA reads as TGTGCCAGCAGCCTGGGGTGGGGAGGGAGTGATGTTCCTAACTATGGCTACACCTTC. Protein product: CASSLGWGGSDVPNYGYTF.

By its share, this clone is medium-sized (0.01 to 0.1%). The J gene is TRBJ2-7, the V gene TRBV7-2, with D maybe TRBD1 (7 bases). V was pared by 0 bases and J by 9 bases, with 15 bases between. The CDR3 contains 14 residues. Germline values: CDR1 SGHTA, CDR2 FQGNSA. The CDR3 DNA follows: TGTGCCAGCAGCTTAGCAGGGACGCAGGGGGGGCAGTACTTC. This gives the protein CASSLAGTQGGQYF.